This passage covers 25 T cell receptor beta chains from one sample sequenced in a study of CD8 T cells in ankylosing spondylitis. Points from the study as a whole: One TCR beta motif, made up of roughly eight highly homologous variants, appeared characteristic of ankylosing spondylitis blood.

Each CDR3 protein is one row after TCRdb ran MiXCR on the 5' RACE reads. The table has fewer than 500,000 distinct CDR3 sequences, 20% to 25% seen once. The antigens for these receptors are not known. Input material: blood, either unsorted or a sorted T cell fraction (not recorded which). These receptors all come from a male donor with ankylosing spondylitis.

This clonotype turned up a few times. The chain joins TRBV4-3 to TRBJ2-2; 7 nucleotides match TRBD2. The CDR3 consists of 17 residues. The germline V gene encodes CDR1 LGHNA and CDR2 YSLEER. Trimming took 4 bases from V and 7 from J; bases not matched to a gene: 15. DNA for the CDR3: TGCGCCAGCAGCCGTAACGAGGGAGCGGGACGGTTCGGGGAGCTGTTTTTT. Its protein product is CASSRNEGAGRFGELFF.

This clonotype was seen a few times. This chain joins TRBV12-3 or TRBV12-4 and TRBJ2-7, with D perhaps matching TRBD2 (6 bases). The CDR3 contains 14 residues. The germline V and J ends were trimmed by 0 bases and 3 bases, with 9 bases remaining between them. The CDR3 DNA reads TGTGCCAGCAGTTTAGCGGGGGGAATCTACGAGCAGTACTTC. Protein product: CASSLAGGIYEQYF.

The chain is built from TRBV7-9 and TRBJ2-7; D may be TRBD2 (5 bases). From germline, CDR1 is SEHNR and CDR2 FQNEAQ (reference sequence). The CDR3 spans 14 residues. V was cut by 4 bases and J by 6 bases, with 16 bases left in between. In nucleotides, the CDR3 is TGTGCCAGCAGCTCTACCTTTAATGAGGGCGAGCAGTACTTC. Encoded protein: CASSSTFNEGEQYF.

The CDR3 spells CASSFLGQEPGNTIYF. In nucleotides, the CDR3 is TGCGCCAGCAGCTTCTTGGGACAAGAACCTGGAAACACCATATATTTT. The chain employs TRBV5-1 and TRBJ1-3; possible D gene TRBD1, 6 bases. V lost 2 bases to trimming and J lost 2 bases, with 14 bases between them. The CDR3 covers 16 residues. Germline CDR1 and CDR2: SGHRS and YFSETQ.

This clonotype has more than one count but fewer than ten. V is TRBV6-6 and J is TRBJ2-7, with unresolved D. The CDR3 totals 10 residues. The ends were cut back, 5 bases at V and 6 bases at J, with 5 bases in the middle. Germline CDR1 and CDR2: MNHNY and SVGAGI (reference sequence). The CDR3 nucleotides read TGTGCCAGCAGTCACGGCGAGCAGTACTTC. Translation: CASSHGEQYF.

This clonotype was observed a few times. This rearrangement joins TRBV7-2 to TRBJ1-5; D unclear. CDR3 length equals 15 residues. Per germline, CDR1 SGHTA and CDR2 FQGNSA. Trimming shortened V by 5 bases and J by 3 bases, and 14 bases separated the two germline ends. In nucleotides, the CDR3 is TGTGCCAGCAGCCCTTCAGCCTTCTTCAATCAGCCCCAGCATTTT. Amino acid sequence: CASSPSAFFNQPQHF.

This clonotype has just a few counts. The chain is built from TRBV6-1 and TRBJ2-7; D not resolved. Germline CDR1 is MNHNS and CDR2 is SASEGT. The V gene lost 7 bases and the J gene lost 7 bases, with 20 bases spanning the gap. The CDR3 consists of 14 residues. The CDR3 is CASTLPDALGEQYF. The CDR3 nucleotides are TGTGCCAGCACTCTCCCGGACGCACTCGGAGAGCAGTACTTC.

The CDR3 is CASSLGLYEQFF. The CDR3 region has the DNA TGTGCCAGTAGTCTAGGTTTGTATGAGCAGTTCTTC. The rearrangement links TRBV19 to TRBJ2-1; D gene uncertain. CDR1 is LNHDA and CDR2 is SQIVND in the germline V gene (reference sequence). The CDR3 consists of 12 residues. Trimming left V 5 bases short and J 8 bases short, with 10 bases between.

The V call is TRBV20-1, the J call TRBJ2-1; tentatively, D is TRBD1 (5 bases). Germline CDR1 is DFQATT and CDR2 is SNEGSKA (reference sequence). This CDR3 is built from 13 residues. Trimming took 6 bases from V and 0 from J, leaving 9 bases between them. This CDR3 is CSARQSSYNEQFF. CDR3 bases: TGCAGTGCAAGACAGAGCTCCTACAATGAGCAGTTCTTC.

This rearrangement joins TRBV20-1 to TRBJ2-3; D gene uncertain. V was shortened by 0 bases and J by 3 bases, with 7 bases between the two germline ends. From germline, CDR1 is DFQATT and CDR2 SNEGSKA (reference sequence). The CDR3 sequence is 13 residues long. The DNA of the CDR3 is TGCAGTGCTAGAGATACAGCTACAGATACGCAGTATTTT. Protein product: CSARDTATDTQYF.

In the case of this clonotype: One end of the junction varies from germline; a read error may be responsible. The chain couples TRBV12-3 or TRBV12-4 to TRBJ2-3, with TRBD2 matching over 9 bases. This CDR3 region has 13 residues. Here the CDR3 reads CASNLAGVDTQYF. The CDR3 nucleotides read TGTGCCAGCAATTTAGCGGGAGTGGATACGCAGTATTTT.

V gene TRBV19 combines with J gene TRBJ1-5, with D unclear. This CDR3 has 12 amino acids. V was cut by 7 bases and J by 9 bases, with 13 bases left in between. Per the germline V gene, CDR1 is LNHDA and CDR2 is SQIVND (reference sequence). The CDR3 protein is CASKGPLRPQHF. DNA for the CDR3: TGTGCCAGTAAAGGGCCACTAAGGCCCCAGCATTTT.

V is TRBV19 and J is TRBJ2-3; 7 bases agree with TRBD1. From germline, CDR1 is LNHDA and CDR2 SQIVND (reference sequence). The CDR3 covers 15 residues. The V segment lost 5 bases and the J segment 0 bases; nucleotides outside the gene matches: 5. The CDR3, as DNA: TGTGCCAGTAGTCCCACGGGACAGAGCACAGATACGCAGTATTTT. It specifies CASSPTGQSTDTQYF.

The chain links TRBV10-3 to TRBJ2-2, with D hard to call. This CDR3 has 14 residues. The germline CDR1 and CDR2 sequences are ENHRY and SYGVKD. Trimming pared 10 bases from V and 3 bases from J, leaving 15 bases between. The CDR3: CATHRVTDTGELFF. CDR3 DNA: TGTGCCACCCACCGGGTAACCGACACCGGGGAGCTGTTTTTT.

This chain joins TRBV11-2 and TRBJ2-7; 8 bases fit TRBD1. Germline V CDR1 and CDR2: SGHAT, FQNNGV. CDR3 size: 14 residues. The trim removed 5 bases at V and 5 bases at J, leaving 8 bases unmatched. The chain's CDR3 is CASSQGAGLHEQYF. CDR3 nucleotide sequence: TGTGCCAGCAGCCAGGGGGCAGGTTTGCACGAGCAGTACTTC.

The chain joins TRBV15 to TRBJ1-5; a weak D match, TRBD1 (6 bases). The CDR3 length is 14 residues. Germline-derived CDR1 and CDR2 are LNHNV and YYDKDF (reference sequence). Trimming pared 1 base from V and 2 bases from J, leaving 6 bases between. The CDR3 is CATSRGTGNQPQHF. CDR3 nucleotide sequence: TGTGCCACCAGCAGAGGGACAGGCAATCAGCCCCAGCATTTT.

V is TRBV12-3 or TRBV12-4 and J is TRBJ2-3, with 9 bases identical to TRBD2. The V and J ends lost 6 bases and 0 bases, in that order; junction bases with no gene match: 4. The CDR3 runs to 15 residues. The CDR3 loop reads CASSRLAGSTDTQYF. The CDR3 DNA is TGTGCCAGCAGCCGGCTAGCGGGAAGCACAGATACGCAGTATTTT.

The chain couples TRBV29-1 to TRBJ2-3; D gene unclear. Germline V gives CDR1 SQVTM, CDR2 ANQGSEA. The CDR3 is 12 amino acids. V lost 1 base and J 7 bases, leaving 9 bases between the germline ends. The CDR3 reads CSVEAGRNTQYF. CDR3 DNA: TGCAGCGTTGAAGCCGGACGGAATACGCAGTATTTT.

The CDR3 nucleotides are TGTGCCATCAGTCGGGGCTCTGGGGCCAACGTCCTGACTTTC. It specifies CAISRGSGANVLTF. The V and J genes are TRBV10-3 and TRBJ2-6, with D perhaps matching TRBD2 (5 bases). The V end was cut by 5 bases, the J end by 0 bases, with 5 bases between. The germline CDR1 and CDR2 sequences are ENHRY and SYGVKD. The CDR3 totals 14 residues.

The chain combines TRBV5-1 with TRBJ2-5; TRBD2 matches 9 bases. Germline CDR1 and CDR2: SGHRS and YFSETQ. V lost 0 bases and J lost 5; bases outside the gene matches: 8. The CDR3 is 16 amino acids. CDR3 sequence reads: CASSLAGSGSAETQYF. Here the CDR3 DNA reads TGCGCCAGCAGCTTGGCCGGTAGCGGGAGCGCGGAGACCCAGTACTTC.

This clonotype has more than one count but fewer than ten. The genes are TRBV5-1 and TRBJ1-5; a weak D match, TRBD1 (6 bases). The length of the CDR3 is 15 residues. V shed 4 bases and J shed 3 bases, with 14 bases lying between them. CDR1 is SGHRS and CDR2 is YFSETQ in the germline V gene. In DNA form, the CDR3 reads TGCGCCAGCAGCCTTACCGGACAGAACAATCAGCCCCAGCATTTT. Translated, it gives CASSLTGQNNQPQHF.

V is TRBV14 and J is TRBJ2-3, with D unclear. CDR1 SGHDN and CDR2 FVKESK come from the germline V gene. The CDR3 consists of 13 residues. V was cut by 5 bases and J by 3 bases, with 9 bases left in between. The CDR3 DNA reads as TGTGCCAGCAGCTGGACGAGGACAGATACGCAGTATTTT. This translates into CASSWTRTDTQYF.

The chain combines TRBV7-2 with TRBJ2-3, with 7 bases matching TRBD2. V dropped 4 bases and J dropped 1; count of bases not matched to a gene: 5. This CDR3 spans 15 amino acids. Germline V gives CDR1 SGHTA, CDR2 FQGNSA. The CDR3: CASSSQRGGTDTQYF. The CDR3 region has the DNA TGTGCCAGCAGCTCACAGCGGGGCGGCACAGATACGCAGTATTTT.

The table lists this clonotype with a few counts. This rearrangement joins TRBV5-1 to TRBJ2-2; D may be TRBD1 or TRBD2 (5 bases each). Germline-derived CDR1 and CDR2 are SGHRS and YFSETQ. V was clipped by 0 bases and J by 6 bases, with 15 bases between them. The CDR3 length is 16 residues. CDR3 amino acids: CASSLGTGRGAGELFF. DNA of the CDR3: TGCGCCAGCAGCTTGGGGACCGGCAGAGGGGCCGGGGAGCTGTTTTTT.

The rearrangement joins TRBV6-4 to TRBJ2-3, with 12 positions matching TRBD2. The CDR3 is made up of 15 amino acids. V was pared by 5 bases and J by 4 bases, with 4 bases of the junction left unmatched. Germline-derived CDR1 and CDR2 are MRHNA and SNTAGT. As DNA, the CDR3 is TGTGCCAGCAGTCTGACTAGCGGGAGACCAGATACGCAGTATTTT. Amino acids: CASSLTSGRPDTQYF.